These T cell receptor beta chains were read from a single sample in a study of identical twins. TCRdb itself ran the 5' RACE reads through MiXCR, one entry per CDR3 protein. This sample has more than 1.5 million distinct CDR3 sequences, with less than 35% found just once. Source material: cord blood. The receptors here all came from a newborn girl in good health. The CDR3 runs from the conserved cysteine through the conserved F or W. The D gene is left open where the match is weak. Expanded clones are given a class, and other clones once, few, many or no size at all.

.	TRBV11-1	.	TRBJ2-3	CASSRGLRDTQYF	TGTGCCAGCAGCCGGGGCCTTAGAGATACGCAGTATTTT
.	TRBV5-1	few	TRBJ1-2	CASSLAGSVYGYTF	TGCGCCAGCAGCTTGGCGGGAAGCGTCTATGGCTACACCTTC
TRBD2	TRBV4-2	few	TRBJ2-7	CASSQDVRTSGTYEQYF	TGTGCCAGCAGCCAAGATGTTCGGACTAGCGGGACCTACGAGCAGTACTTC
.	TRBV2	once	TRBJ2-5	CASLWSPEQYF	TGTGCCAGCCTTTGGAGCCCTGAGCAGTACTTC
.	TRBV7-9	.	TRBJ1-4	CASSSVWGGEGKLFF	TGTGCCAGCAGCTCGGTATGGGGGGGAGAGGGAAAACTGTTTTTT
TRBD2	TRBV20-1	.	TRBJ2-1	CSARGQLADNEQFF	TGCAGTGCTAGGGGACAACTAGCGGACAATGAGCAGTTCTTC
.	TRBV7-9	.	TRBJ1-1	CASSPNTGNTEAFF	TGTGCCAGCAGCCCTAATACAGGGAACACTGAAGCTTTCTTT
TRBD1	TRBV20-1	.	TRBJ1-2	CSARRTGEGYGYTF	TGCAGTGCTAGGAGGACAGGGGAGGGCTATGGCTACACCTTC
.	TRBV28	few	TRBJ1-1	CASSFPGEAFF	TGTGCCAGCAGTTTCCCAGGAGAAGCTTTCTTT
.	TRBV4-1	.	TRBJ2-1	CASSPQARGNEQLF	TGCGCCAGCAGCCCCCAGGCGAGGGGCAATGAGCAGTTGTTC
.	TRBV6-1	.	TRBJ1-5	CASSEFLKHF	TGTGCCAGCAGTGAATTTCTTAAGCATTTT
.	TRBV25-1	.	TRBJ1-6	CASSHGVYSPLHF	TGTGCCAGCAGTCACGGGGTGTATTCACCCCTCCACTTT
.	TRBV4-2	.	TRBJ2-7	CASSPAGAKKYGQYF	TGTGCCAGCAGTCCCGCCGGGGCCAAGAAATACGGGCAGTACTTC
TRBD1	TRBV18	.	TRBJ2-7	CASSPPRQGISYEQYF	TGTGCCAGCTCACCACCGAGACAGGGGATTTCCTACGAGCAGTACTTC
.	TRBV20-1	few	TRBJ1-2	CSAQRWVSTF	TGCAGTGCCCAGAGGTGGGTCAGCACCTTC
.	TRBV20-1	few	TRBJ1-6	CSAAPGRSYNSPLHF	TGCAGTGCCGCCCCCGGACGGTCGTATAATTCACCCCTCCACTTT
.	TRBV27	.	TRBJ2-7	CASSLSIGVNEQYF	TGTGCCAGCAGTTTATCGATTGGAGTCAATGAGCAGTACTTC
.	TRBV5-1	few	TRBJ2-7	CASSQDIPSSYEQYF	TGCGCCAGCAGCCAGGACATTCCGAGCTCCTACGAGCAGTACTTC
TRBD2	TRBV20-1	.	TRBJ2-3	CSARTSGGGDTQYF	TGCAGTGCTCGGACTAGCGGGGGAGGAGATACGCAGTATTTT
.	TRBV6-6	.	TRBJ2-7	CASSPNPGRGGEQYF	TGTGCCAGCAGTCCAAACCCCGGACGGGGCGGAGAGCAGTACTTC
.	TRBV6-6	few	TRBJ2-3	CASSYHTGLQLDTQYF	TGTGCCAGCAGTTACCACACAGGGCTTCAACTGGATACGCAGTATTTT
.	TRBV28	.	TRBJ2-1	CASSLSVSPTYNEQFF	TGTGCCAGCAGTTTATCGGTTAGCCCAACCTACAATGAGCAGTTCTTC
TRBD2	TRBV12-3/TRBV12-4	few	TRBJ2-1	CASTYPGGLASSNEQFF	TGTGCCAGCACCTACCCGGGGGGACTAGCGTCCTCGAATGAGCAGTTCTTC
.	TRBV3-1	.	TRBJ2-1	CASSQLGDEQFF	TGTGCCAGCAGCCAACTCGGGGATGAGCAGTTCTTC
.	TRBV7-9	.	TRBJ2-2	CASSVRFTGELFF	TGTGCCAGCAGCGTCAGGTTCACCGGGGAGCTGTTTTTT
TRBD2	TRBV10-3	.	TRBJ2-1	CATGTSGRADWYNEQFF	TGTGCCACCGGGACTAGCGGGAGGGCTGATTGGTACAATGAGCAGTTCTTC
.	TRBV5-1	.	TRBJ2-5	CASSLARLVPWDQETQYF	TGCGCCAGCAGCTTGGCGAGACTAGTCCCGTGGGATCAAGAGACCCAGTACTTC
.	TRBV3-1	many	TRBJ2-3	CASSSVADTQYF	TGTGCCAGCAGCTCGGTCGCAGATACGCAGTATTTT
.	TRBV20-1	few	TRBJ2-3	CSYPGTDTQYF	TGCAGTTATCCCGGCACAGATACGCAGTATTTT
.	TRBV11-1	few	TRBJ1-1	CASSRRGIPEAFF	TGTGCCAGCAGTCGCCGGGGGATACCGGAAGCTTTCTTT
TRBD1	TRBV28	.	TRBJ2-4	CASSLGTVLAKSIQYF	TGTGCCAGCAGTCTAGGGACAGTTCTAGCCAAAAGCATTCAGTACTTC
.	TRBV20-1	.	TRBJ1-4	CSARDTRRNEKLFF	TGCAGTGCTAGAGATACAAGGAGAAATGAAAAACTGTTTTTT
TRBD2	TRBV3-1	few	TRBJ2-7	CATQGGSGRYEQYF	TGTGCCACCCAAGGGGGTAGCGGGAGATACGAGCAGTACTTC
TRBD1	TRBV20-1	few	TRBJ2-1	CSARLGQGTYNEQFF	TGCAGTGCTAGACTGGGACAGGGGACTTACAATGAGCAGTTCTTC
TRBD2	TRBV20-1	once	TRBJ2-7	CSARDPGGLAYEQYF	TGCAGTGCTAGAGATCCGGGGGGACTAGCCTACGAGCAGTACTTC
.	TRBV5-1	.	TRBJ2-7	CASSLKGDASSYNEQYF	TGCGCCAGCAGCTTAAAAGGGGACGCGAGCTCCTACAATGAGCAGTACTTC
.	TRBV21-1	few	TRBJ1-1	CASSERTGPAGAFF	TGTGCCAGCAGCGAAAGGACGGGTCCGGCTGGGGCTTTCTTT
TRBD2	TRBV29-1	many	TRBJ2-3	CSVDRLAGPGTQYF	TGCAGCGTAGACAGACTAGCGGGGCCAGGCACGCAGTATTTT
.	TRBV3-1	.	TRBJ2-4	CASSPTGTSKNIQYF	TGTGCCAGCAGCCCCACCGGGACGTCTAAAAACATTCAGTACTTC
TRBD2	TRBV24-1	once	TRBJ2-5	CATSDMASGQETQYF	TGTGCCACCAGTGATATGGCTAGCGGACAAGAGACCCAGTACTTC
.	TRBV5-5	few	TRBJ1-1	CASSLGTVTAEAFF	TGTGCCAGCAGCTTGGGGACAGTTACAGCTGAAGCTTTCTTT
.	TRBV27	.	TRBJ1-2	CASSFRGAGGYTF	TGTGCCAGCAGTTTTCGGGGGGCTGGTGGCTACACCTTC
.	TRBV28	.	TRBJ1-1	CASSSGQRNTEAFF	TGTGCCAGCAGTTCGGGACAAAGGAACACTGAAGCTTTCTTT
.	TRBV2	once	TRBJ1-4	CASSGLTGSNEKLFF	TGTGCCAGCAGTGGGCTGACAGGATCTAATGAAAAACTGTTTTTT
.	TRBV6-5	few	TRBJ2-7	CASSYSPGLSSYEQYF	TGTGCCAGCAGTTACTCACCGGGACTCAGCTCCTACGAGCAGTACTTC
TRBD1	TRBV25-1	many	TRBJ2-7	CASSESGQGAPYEQYF	TGTGCCAGCAGTGAATCGGGACAGGGGGCGCCGTACGAGCAGTACTTC
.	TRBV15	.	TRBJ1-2	CATSRGVVREADYGYTF	TGTGCCACCAGCAGAGGGGTGGTCAGGGAAGCGGACTATGGCTACACCTTC
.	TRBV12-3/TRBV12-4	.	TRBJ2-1	CASSRPGTPSSYNEQFF	TGTGCCAGCAGTAGGCCCGGGACACCGAGCTCCTACAATGAGCAGTTCTTC
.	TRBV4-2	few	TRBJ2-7	CASSQERSSFSYEQYF	TGTGCCAGCAGCCAAGAGCGTTCTAGCTTCTCCTACGAGCAGTACTTC
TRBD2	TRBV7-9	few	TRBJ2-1	CASSMSRGRDLYNEQFF	TGTGCCAGCAGCATGAGTCGTGGGAGGGACCTCTACAATGAGCAGTTCTTC
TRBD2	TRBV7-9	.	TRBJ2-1	CASSLGLAGTGEQFF	TGTGCCAGCAGCTTAGGGCTAGCGGGAACCGGTGAGCAGTTCTTC